The T cell receptor (beta chain) under discussion was sequenced for a study of T cells in Graves' hyperthyroidism and ophthalmopathy. Study results and limitations: In the blood, most expanded thyroid clonotypes above 0.001 appeared as well.

The CDR3 totals 13 residues. CDR1 is GTSNPN and CDR2 is SVGIG in the germline V gene (reference sequence). Losses at the gene ends were 5 bases for V and 5 bases for J; bases not matched to a gene: 5. Patients with uncontrolled infections, other autoimmune diseases, pregnancy or lactation were excluded. Diagnoses rested on clinical symptoms, serum thyroxine and TRAb, thyroid ultrasound and orbital computed tomography. Isolation of PBMCs was performed on 8 to 10 ml fresh peripheral blood. Amplified regions were TCR beta CDR3 sequences from RNA transcripts. Primed by the HTBI set, a first-round RT-PCR was run on the TCR CDR3. TCRdb called the multiplex PCR reads again in MiXCR, with one record for every CDR3 protein. The profile shows a few hundred thousand distinct CDR3 sequences, 14% of them singletons. This clonotype occurred many times. No antigen is known for it.

This TCR was sampled from a woman younger than 45 with Graves' ophthalmopathy. The sequenced material came from blood. The rearrangement links TRBV30 to TRBJ2-1, with 8 bases lining up with TRBD1. CDR3 bases: TGTGCCTGGTCCGGGACAGGCAACAATGAGCAGTTCTTC. Protein: CAWSGTGNNEQFF.